This T cell receptor (beta chain) was obtained from a study of cytomegalovirus exposure and HLA in healthy donors. Background on the study: A prior study identified 110 million or so unique TCR beta sequences from 180 million or so T cells.

The CDR3 loop spans 10 amino acids. V dropped 7 bases and J dropped 10 bases, with 10 bases sitting between them. Germline CDR1 is MNHNS and CDR2 is SASEGT. This PCR relied on a set of 60 Vbeta primers and 13 Jbeta primers. Some clones are missing from TCRdb's copy, which holds only in-frame ones; the method was immunoSEQ multiplex PCR. Of fewer than 200,000 clones listed, around four fifths are singletons. General study points: Reports indicate that TCR beta sequences accurately predicted the HLA-A and HLA-B alleles of most subjects. The authors judged a highly shared variant cluster likely a sequencing artifact.

In regard to this clone: The antigen is unknown.

This sequence was found in a girl aged 2-15 years in good health and CMV-seropositive. This rearrangement joins TRBV6-1 to TRBJ1-1; D may be TRBD1 (5 bases). Sequenced material: PBMCs. The CDR3 coding sequence is TGTGCCAGCATCGGGGGTGTAGCTTTCTTT. Its protein product is CASIGGVAFF.